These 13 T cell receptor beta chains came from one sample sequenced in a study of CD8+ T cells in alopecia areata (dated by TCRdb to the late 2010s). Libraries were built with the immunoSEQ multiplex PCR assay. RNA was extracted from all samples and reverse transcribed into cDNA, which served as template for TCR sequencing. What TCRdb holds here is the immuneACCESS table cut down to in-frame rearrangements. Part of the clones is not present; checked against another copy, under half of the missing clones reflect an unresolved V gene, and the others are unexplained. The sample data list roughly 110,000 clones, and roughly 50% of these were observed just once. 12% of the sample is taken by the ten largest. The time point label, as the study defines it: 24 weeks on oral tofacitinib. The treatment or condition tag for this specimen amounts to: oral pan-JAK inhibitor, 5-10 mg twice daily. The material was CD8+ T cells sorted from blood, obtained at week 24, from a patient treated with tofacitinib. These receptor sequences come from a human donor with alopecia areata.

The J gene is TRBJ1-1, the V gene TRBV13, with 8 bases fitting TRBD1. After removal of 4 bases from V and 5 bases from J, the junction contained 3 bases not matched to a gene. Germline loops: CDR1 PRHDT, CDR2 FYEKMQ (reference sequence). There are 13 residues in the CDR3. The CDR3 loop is CASSSDRGTEAFF. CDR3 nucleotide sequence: TGTGCCAGCAGCTCCGACAGGGGTACTGAAGCTTTCTTT.

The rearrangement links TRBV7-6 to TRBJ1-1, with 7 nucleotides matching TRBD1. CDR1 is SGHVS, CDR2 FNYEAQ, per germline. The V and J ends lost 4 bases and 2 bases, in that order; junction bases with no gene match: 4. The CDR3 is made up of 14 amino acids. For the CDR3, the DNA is TGTGCCAGCAGCTGGGACAGACTCAACACTGAAGCTTTCTTT. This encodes CASSWDRLNTEAFF.

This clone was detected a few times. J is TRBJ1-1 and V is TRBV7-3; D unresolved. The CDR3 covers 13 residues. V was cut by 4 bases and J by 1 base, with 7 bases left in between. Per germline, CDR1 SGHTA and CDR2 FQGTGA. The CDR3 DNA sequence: TGTGCCAGCAGCTCGATGGGGAACACTGAAGCTTTCTTT. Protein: CASSSMGNTEAFF. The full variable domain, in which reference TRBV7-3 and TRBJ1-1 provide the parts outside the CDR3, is GAGVSQTPSNKVTEKGKYVELRCDPISGHTALYWYRQSLGQGPEFLIYFQGTGAADDSGLPNDRFFAVRPEGSVSTLKIQRTERGDSAVYLCASSSMGNTEAFFGQGTRLTVV.

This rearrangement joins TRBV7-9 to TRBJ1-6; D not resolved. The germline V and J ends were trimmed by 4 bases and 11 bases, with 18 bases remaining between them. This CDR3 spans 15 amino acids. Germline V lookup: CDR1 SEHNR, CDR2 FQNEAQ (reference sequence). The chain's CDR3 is CASSSEEELLTPLHF. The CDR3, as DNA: TGTGCCAGCAGCTCCGAGGAGGAATTGTTGACACCCCTCCACTTT.

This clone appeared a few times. The CDR3 spells CASSLGPGASTDTQYF. The CDR3, as DNA: TGTGCCAGCAGCTTAGGTCCGGGGGCCTCCACAGATACGCAGTATTTT. The rearrangement uses TRBV11-2 and TRBJ2-3, with D perhaps being TRBD1 or TRBD2 (6 bases each). The V and J ends lost 1 base and 2 bases respectively, with 13 bases between them. The CDR3 extends over 16 amino acids. CDR1 is SGHAT, CDR2 FQNNGV, per germline.

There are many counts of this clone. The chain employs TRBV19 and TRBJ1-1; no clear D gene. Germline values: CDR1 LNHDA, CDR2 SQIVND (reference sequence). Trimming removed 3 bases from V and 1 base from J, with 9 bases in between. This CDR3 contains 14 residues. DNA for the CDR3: TGTGCCAGTAGTATGACTGCGACGAACACTGAAGCTTTCTTT. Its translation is CASSMTATNTEAFF.

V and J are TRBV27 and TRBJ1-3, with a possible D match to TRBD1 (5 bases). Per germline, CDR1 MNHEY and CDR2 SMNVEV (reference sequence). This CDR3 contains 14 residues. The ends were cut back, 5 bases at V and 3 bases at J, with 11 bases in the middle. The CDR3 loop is CASSPLGGGNTIYF. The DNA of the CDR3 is TGTGCCAGCAGTCCCCTCGGGGGTGGAAACACCATATATTTT.

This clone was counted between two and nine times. The CDR3, as DNA: TGCAGCGTTGATGACGGGATGAACACTGAAGCTTTCTTT. Translated, it gives CSVDDGMNTEAFF. The chain uses TRBV29-1 and TRBJ1-1; D call uncertain. V lost 3 bases, J lost 0 bases, and 8 bases lay in between. From germline, CDR1 is SQVTM and CDR2 ANQGSEA. This CDR3 is 13 amino acids long. Combining the CDR3 with reference TRBV29-1 and TRBJ1-1 gives the whole variable domain SAVISQKPSRDICQRGTSLTIQCQVDSQVTMMFWYRQQPGQSLTLIATANQGSEATYESGFVIDKFPISRPNLTFSTLTVSNMSPEDSSIYLCSVDDGMNTEAFFGQGTRLTVV.

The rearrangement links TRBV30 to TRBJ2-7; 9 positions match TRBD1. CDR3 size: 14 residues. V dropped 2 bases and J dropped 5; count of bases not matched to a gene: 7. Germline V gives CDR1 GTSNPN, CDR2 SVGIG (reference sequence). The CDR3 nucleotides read TGTGCCTGGAGTTCCGGGACAGGGTACCACGAGCAGTACTTC. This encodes CAWSSGTGYHEQYF.

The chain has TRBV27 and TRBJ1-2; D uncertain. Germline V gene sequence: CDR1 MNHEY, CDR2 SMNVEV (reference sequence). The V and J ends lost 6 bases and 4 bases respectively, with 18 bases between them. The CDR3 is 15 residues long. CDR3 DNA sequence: TGTGCCAGCAGCCGAGGACGGCTCGACGCCTATGGCTACACCTTC. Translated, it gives CASSRGRLDAYGYTF.

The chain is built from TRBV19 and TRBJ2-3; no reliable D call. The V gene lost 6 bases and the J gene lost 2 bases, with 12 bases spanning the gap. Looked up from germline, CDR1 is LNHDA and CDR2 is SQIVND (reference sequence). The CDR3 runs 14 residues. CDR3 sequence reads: CASRFDGYTDTQYF. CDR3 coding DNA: TGTGCCAGTAGATTCGACGGTTACACAGATACGCAGTATTTT.

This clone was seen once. The CDR3 loop reads CASSLWGNTGELFF. The DNA of the CDR3 is TGTGCCAGCAGCTTGTGGGGGAATACCGGGGAGCTGTTTTTT. The V gene is TRBV5-6, the J gene TRBJ2-2; D is perhaps TRBD1 or TRBD2 (5 bases each). Germline CDR1 reads SGHDT; CDR2 reads YYEEEE. V shed 1 base and J shed 5 bases, with 9 bases lying between them. The CDR3 is 14 residues long.

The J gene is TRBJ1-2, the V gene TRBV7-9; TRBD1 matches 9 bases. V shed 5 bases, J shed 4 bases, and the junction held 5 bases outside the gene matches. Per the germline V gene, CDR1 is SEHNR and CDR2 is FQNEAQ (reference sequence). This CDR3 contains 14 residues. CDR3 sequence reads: CASSADRGPYGYTF. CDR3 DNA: TGTGCCAGCAGCGCGGACAGGGGCCCCTATGGCTACACCTTC.